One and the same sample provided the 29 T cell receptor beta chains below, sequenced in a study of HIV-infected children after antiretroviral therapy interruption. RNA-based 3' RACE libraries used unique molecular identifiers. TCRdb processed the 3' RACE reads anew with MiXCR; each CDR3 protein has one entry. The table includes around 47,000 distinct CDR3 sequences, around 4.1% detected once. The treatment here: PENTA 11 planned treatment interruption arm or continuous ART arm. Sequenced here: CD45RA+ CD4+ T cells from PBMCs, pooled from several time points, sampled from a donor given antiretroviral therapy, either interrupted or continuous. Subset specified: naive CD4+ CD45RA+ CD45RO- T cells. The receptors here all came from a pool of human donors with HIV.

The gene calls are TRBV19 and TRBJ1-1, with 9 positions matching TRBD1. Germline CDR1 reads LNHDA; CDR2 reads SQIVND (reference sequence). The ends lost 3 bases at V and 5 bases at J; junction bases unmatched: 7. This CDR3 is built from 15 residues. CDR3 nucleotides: TGTGCCAGTAGTATGATTCCGGGACAGGGTACTGAAGCTTTCTTT. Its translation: CASSMIPGQGTEAFF.

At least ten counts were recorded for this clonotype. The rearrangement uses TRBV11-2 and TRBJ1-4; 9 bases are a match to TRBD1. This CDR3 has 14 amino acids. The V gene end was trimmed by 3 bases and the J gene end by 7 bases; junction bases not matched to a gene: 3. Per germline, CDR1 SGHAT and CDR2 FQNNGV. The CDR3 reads CASSLTGGGEKLFF. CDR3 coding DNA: TGTGCCAGCAGCTTGACAGGGGGGGGTGAAAAACTGTTTTTT. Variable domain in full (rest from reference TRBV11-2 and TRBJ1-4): EAGVAQSPRYKIIEKRQSVAFWCNPISGHATLYWYQQILGQGPKLLIQFQNNGVVDDSQLPKDRFSAERLKGVDSTLKIQPAKLEDSAVYLCASSLTGGGEKLFFGSGTQLSVL.

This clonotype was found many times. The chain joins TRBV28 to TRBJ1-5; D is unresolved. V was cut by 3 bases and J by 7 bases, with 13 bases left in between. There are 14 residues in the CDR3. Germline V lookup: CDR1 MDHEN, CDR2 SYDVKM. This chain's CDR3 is CASSLSGPGQPQHF. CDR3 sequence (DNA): TGTGCCAGCAGTTTGAGCGGCCCGGGGCAGCCCCAGCATTTT.

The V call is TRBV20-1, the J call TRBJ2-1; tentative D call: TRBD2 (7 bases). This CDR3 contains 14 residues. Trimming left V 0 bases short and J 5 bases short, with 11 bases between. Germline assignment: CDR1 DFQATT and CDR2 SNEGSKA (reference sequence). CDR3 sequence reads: CSARDRGGHNEQFF. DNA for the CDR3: TGCAGTGCTAGAGATCGCGGGGGCCACAATGAGCAGTTCTTC.

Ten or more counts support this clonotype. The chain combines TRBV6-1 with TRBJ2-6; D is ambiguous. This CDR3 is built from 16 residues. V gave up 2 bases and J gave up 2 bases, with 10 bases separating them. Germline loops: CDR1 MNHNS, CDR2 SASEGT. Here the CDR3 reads CASSEPRSPGANVLTF. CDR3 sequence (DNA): TGTGCCAGCAGTGAACCCCGGAGTCCTGGGGCCAACGTCCTGACTTTC.

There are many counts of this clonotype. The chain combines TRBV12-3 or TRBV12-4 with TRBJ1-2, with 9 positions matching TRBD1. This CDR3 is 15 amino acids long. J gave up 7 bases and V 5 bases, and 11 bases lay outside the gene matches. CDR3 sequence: CASSPTRTGERGYTF. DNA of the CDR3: TGTGCCAGCAGTCCAACCCGGACAGGGGAACGTGGCTACACCTTC.

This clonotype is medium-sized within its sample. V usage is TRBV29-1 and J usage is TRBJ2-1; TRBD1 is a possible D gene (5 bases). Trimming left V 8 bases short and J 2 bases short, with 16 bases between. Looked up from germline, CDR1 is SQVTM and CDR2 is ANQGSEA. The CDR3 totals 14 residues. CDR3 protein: CSSDGDRTYNEQFF. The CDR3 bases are TGCAGCTCAGACGGCGACAGAACCTACAATGAGCAGTTCTTC.

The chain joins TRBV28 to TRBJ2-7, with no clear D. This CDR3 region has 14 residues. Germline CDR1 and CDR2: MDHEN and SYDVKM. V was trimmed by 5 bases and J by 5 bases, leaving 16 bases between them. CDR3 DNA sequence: TGTGCCAGCAGTATCCCTCATCCAGCCGACGAGCAGTACTTC. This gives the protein CASSIPHPADEQYF.

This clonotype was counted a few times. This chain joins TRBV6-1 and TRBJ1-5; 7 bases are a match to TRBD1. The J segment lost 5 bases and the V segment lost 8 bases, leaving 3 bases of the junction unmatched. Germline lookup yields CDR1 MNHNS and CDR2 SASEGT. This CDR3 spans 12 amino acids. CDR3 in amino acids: CASQGVDQPQHF. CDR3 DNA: TGTGCCAGCCAGGGGGTTGATCAGCCCCAGCATTTT.

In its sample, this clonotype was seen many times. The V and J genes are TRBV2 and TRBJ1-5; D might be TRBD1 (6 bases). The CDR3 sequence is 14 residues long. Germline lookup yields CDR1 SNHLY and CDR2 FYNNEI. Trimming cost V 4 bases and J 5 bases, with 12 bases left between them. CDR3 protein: CASSADRSYQPQHF. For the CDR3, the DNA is TGTGCCAGCAGTGCGGACAGATCCTATCAGCCCCAGCATTTT.

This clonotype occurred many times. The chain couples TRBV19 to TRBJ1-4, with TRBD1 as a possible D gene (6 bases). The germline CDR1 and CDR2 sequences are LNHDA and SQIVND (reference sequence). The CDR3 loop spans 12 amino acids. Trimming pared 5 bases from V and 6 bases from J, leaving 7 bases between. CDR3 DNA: TGTGCCAGTAGTGGGACATATGAAAAACTGTTTTTT. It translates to CASSGTYEKLFF.

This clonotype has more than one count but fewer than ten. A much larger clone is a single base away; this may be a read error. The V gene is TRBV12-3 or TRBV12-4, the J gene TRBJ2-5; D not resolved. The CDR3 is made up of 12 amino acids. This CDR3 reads CASSSLEETPYF. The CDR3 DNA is TGTGCCAGCAGTTCCCTCGAGGAGACCCCGTACTTC.

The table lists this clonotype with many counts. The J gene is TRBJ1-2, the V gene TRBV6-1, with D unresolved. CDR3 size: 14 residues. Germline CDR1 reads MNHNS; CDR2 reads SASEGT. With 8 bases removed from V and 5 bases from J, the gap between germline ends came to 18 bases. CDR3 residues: CASLAPARGYGYTF. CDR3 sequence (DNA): TGTGCCAGCCTAGCCCCGGCTCGCGGTTATGGCTACACCTTC.

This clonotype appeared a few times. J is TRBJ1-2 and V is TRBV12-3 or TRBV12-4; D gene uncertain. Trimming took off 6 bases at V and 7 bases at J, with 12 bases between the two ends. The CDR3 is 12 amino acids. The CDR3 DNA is TGTGCCAGCAGCCGAGCCCTGGGTGGCTACACCTTC. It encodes CASSRALGGYTF.

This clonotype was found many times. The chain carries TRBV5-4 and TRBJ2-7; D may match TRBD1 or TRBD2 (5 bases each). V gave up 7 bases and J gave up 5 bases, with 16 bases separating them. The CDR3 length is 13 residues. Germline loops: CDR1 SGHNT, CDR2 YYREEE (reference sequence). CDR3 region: CASSTGQGHEQYF. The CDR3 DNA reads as TGTGCCAGCTCGACCGGGCAGGGACACGAGCAGTACTTC.

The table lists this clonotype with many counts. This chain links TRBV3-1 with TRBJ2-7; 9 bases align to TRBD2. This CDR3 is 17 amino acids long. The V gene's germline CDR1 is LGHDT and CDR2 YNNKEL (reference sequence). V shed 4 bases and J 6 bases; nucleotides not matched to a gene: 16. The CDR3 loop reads CASSPERGASSRGEQYF. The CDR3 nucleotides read TGTGCCAGCAGCCCGGAGCGGGGGGCCTCTTCGCGGGGCGAGCAGTACTTC.

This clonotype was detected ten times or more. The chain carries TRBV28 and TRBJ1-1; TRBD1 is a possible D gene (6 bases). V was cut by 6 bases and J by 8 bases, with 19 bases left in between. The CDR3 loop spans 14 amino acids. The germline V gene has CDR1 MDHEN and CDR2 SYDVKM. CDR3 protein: CASSTPGEAVEAFF. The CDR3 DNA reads TGTGCCAGCAGCACCCCAGGGGAGGCGGTGGAAGCTTTCTTT.

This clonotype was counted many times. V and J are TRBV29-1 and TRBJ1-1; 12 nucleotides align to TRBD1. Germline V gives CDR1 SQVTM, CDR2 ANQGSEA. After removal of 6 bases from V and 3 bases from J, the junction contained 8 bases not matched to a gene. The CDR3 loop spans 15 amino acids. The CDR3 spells CSVTGQGAGDTEAFF. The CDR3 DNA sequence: TGCAGCGTGACGGGACAGGGGGCTGGGGACACTGAAGCTTTCTTT.

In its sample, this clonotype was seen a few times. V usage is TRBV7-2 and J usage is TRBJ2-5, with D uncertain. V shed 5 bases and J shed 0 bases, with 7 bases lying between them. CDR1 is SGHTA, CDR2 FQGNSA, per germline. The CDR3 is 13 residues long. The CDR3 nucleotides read TGTGCCAGCAGCCAAGTGTACCAAGAGACCCAGTACTTC. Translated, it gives CASSQVYQETQYF.

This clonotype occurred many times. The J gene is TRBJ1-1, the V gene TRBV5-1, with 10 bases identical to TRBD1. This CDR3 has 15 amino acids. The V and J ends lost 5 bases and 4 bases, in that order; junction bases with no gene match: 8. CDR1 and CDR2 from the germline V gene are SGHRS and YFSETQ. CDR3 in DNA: TGCGCCAGCAGAAACGACAGGGGGCAGGTCACTGAAGCTTTCTTT. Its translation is CASRNDRGQVTEAFF.

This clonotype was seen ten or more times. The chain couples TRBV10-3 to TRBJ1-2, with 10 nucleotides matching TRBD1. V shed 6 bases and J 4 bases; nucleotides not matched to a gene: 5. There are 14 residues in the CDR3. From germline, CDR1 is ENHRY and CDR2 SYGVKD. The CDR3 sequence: CAISPGQGIYGYTF. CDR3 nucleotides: TGTGCCATCAGCCCGGGACAGGGGATCTATGGCTACACCTTC.

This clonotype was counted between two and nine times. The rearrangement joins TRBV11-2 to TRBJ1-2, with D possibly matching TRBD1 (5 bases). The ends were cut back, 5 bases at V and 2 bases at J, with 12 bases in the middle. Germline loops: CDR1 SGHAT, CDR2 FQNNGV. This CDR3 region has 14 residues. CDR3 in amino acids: CASSPAGANYGYTF. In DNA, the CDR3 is TGTGCCAGCAGCCCTGCTGGGGCCAACTATGGCTACACCTTC.

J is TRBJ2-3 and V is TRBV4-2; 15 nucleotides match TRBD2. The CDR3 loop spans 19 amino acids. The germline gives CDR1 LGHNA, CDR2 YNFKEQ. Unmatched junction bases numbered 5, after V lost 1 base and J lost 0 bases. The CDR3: CASSQVGLAGGVSTDTQYF. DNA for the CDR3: TGTGCCAGCAGCCAAGTGGGACTAGCGGGGGGCGTTAGCACAGATACGCAGTATTTT.

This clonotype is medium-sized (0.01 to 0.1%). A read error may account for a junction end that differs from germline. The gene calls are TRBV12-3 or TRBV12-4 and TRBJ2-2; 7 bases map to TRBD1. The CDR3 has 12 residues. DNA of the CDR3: TGTGCCAGCAGGACAGGGACCGGGCAGCTCTACTTT. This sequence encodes CASRTGTGQLYF.

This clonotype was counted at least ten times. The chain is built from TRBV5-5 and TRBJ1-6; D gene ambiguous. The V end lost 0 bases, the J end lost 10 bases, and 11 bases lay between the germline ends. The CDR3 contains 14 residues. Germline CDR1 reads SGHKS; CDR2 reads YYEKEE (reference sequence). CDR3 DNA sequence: TGTGCCAGCAGCTTGGGGCTTGCGGGCTCACCCCTCCACTTT. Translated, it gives CASSLGLAGSPLHF.

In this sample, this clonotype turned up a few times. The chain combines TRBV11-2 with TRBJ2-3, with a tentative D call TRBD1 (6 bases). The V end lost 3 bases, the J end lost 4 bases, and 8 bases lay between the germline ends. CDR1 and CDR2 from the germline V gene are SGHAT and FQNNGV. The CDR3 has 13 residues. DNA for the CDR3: TGTGCCAGCAGCTTCGAGGGGGCAGATACGCAGTATTTT. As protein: CASSFEGADTQYF.

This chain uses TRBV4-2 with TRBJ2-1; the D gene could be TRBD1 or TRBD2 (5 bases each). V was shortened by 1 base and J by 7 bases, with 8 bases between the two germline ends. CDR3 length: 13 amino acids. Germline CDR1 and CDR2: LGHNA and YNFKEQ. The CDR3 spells CASSQAGGNEQFF. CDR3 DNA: TGTGCCAGCAGCCAAGCTGGGGGAAATGAGCAGTTCTTC.

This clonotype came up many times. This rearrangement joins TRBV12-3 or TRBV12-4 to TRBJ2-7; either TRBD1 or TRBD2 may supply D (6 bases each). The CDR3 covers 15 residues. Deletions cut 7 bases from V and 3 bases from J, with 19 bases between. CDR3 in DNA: TGTGCCAGCACCCTCCCCCGGGGGCTGGGCTACGAGCAGTACTTC. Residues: CASTLPRGLGYEQYF.

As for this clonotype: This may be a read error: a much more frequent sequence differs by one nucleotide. The CDR3 region has the DNA TGTGCCAGCAAATCCCTAGCGTCCTCCTACAATAAGCAGTTCTTC. As protein: CASKSLASSYNKQFF. The chain employs TRBV6-1 and TRBJ2-1; weak D call: TRBD2 (6 bases). Germline CDR1 and CDR2: MNHNS and SASEGT. CDR3 length: 15 amino acids.